Shown below are 17 T cell receptor beta chains from a single sample sequenced in a study of T cells in Graves' hyperthyroidism and ophthalmopathy (dated 2019 in TCRdb). Libraries were made using multiplex PCR. For sequencing, an Illumina HiSeq 2000 was employed. The TCR beta CDR3 regions were amplified from the RNA transcripts. The first round of RT-PCR for the TCR CDR3 was performed with the HTBI primer set and the Qiagen OneStep RT-PCR kit. TCRdb redid the processing of the public reads, applying fastp at Q25 and MiXCR, and retained in-frame beta chains. A single entry per CDR3 protein holds the most common genes and DNA from its merged rows. This sample gives some 350,000 distinct CDR3 sequences in total; 20% to 25% of them show up just once. The top ten clonotypes cover about 73% of the sample. The sequenced sample was blood. The origin of the receptors is a man aged 50 to 60 with Graves' hyperthyroidism.

The genes are TRBV24-1 and TRBJ2-5, with 7 bases that match TRBD2. With V trimmed by 4 bases and J by 4 bases, 8 bases remained unmatched. Germline-derived CDR1 and CDR2 are KGHDR and SFDVKD. The CDR3 covers 15 residues. CDR3 loop: CATSDPRGEGETQYF. CDR3 in DNA: TGTGCCACCAGTGACCCACGGGGGGAGGGAGAGACCCAGTACTTC.

The genes are TRBV29-1 and TRBJ2-7, with 9 bases that match TRBD1. This CDR3 is built from 14 residues. Germline assignment: CDR1 SQVTM and CDR2 ANQGSEA. Trimming removed 5 bases from V and 3 bases from J; junction bases left unmatched: 8. CDR3 sequence: CSVSIGTGSYEQYF. Here the CDR3 DNA reads TGCAGCGTTAGTATCGGGACAGGGAGCTACGAGCAGTACTTC.

This clonotype was observed a few times. In nucleotides, the CDR3 is TGTGCCAGCAGTCCTGGACGGCGGGCGGGAGGGTTGGGTGAGCAGTACTTC. It specifies CASSPGRRAGGLGEQYF. The chain combines TRBV2 with TRBJ2-7, with TRBD2 identical over 9 bases. The V segment lost 5 bases and the J segment 7 bases; nucleotides outside the gene matches: 18. The CDR3 has 17 residues. The germline gives CDR1 SNHLY, CDR2 FYNNEI.

This clonotype occurred many times. The rearrangement links TRBV7-9 to TRBJ1-1; 8 positions match TRBD1. J was trimmed by 5 bases and V by 6 bases; bases with no gene match: 5. Per the germline V gene, CDR1 is SEHNR and CDR2 is FQNEAQ (reference sequence). CDR3 length equals 13 residues. CDR3 residues: CASSFDRGTEAFF. The CDR3 DNA reads as TGTGCCAGCAGTTTTGACAGGGGAACTGAAGCTTTCTTT.

This clonotype was seen repeatedly, ten times or more. The chain links TRBV28 to TRBJ1-2; tentatively, D is TRBD1 (6 bases). Trimming stripped 4 bases from V and 5 bases from J, with 23 bases between. The CDR3 has 17 residues. Germline V CDR1 and CDR2: MDHEN, SYDVKM. CDR3 DNA sequence: TGTGCCAGCAGTTGGGTTCCTACGGGGGCTACGGGGTATGGCTACACCTTC. It encodes CASSWVPTGATGYGYTF.

This sequence joins TRBV30 and TRBJ2-1; D perhaps matches TRBD2 (7 bases). The V gene lost 3 bases and the J gene lost 5 bases, with 14 bases spanning the gap. Germline CDR1 GTSNPN, CDR2 SVGIG (reference sequence). This CDR3 contains 14 residues. The CDR3 loop reads CAWRGGLVNNEQFF. The CDR3 DNA reads as TGTGCCTGGAGGGGGGGGCTAGTGAACAATGAGCAGTTCTTC.

The chain carries TRBV10-2 and TRBJ2-3; D is ambiguous. Germline CDR1 reads WSHSY; CDR2 reads SAAADI. Trimming removed 0 bases from V and 2 bases from J, with 6 bases in between. This CDR3 spans 14 amino acids. CDR3 region: CASSESRFTDTQYF. The CDR3 region has the DNA TGCGCCAGCAGTGAGTCGCGATTCACAGATACGCAGTATTTT.

This clonotype was seen a few times. CDR3 amino acids: CASRSSVDTQYF. The CDR3 DNA is TGTGCCAGCAGGTCTAGCGTCGATACGCAGTATTTT. J is TRBJ2-3 and V is TRBV6-2 or TRBV6-3; D may be TRBD2 (6 bases). The V gene's germline CDR1 is MNHEY and CDR2 SVGEGT. The V end lost 6 bases, the J end lost 6 bases, and 10 bases lay between the germline ends. The CDR3 spans 12 residues.

This clonotype was recorded a few times. CDR3 residues: CASSHKWTGLRTDTQYF. CDR3 nucleotide sequence: TGTGCCAGCAGCCACAAGTGGACCGGCCTTCGCACAGATACGCAGTATTTT. The chain is built from TRBV3-1 and TRBJ2-3; D call uncertain. V was clipped by 3 bases and J by 1 base, with 17 bases between them. CDR1 LGHDT and CDR2 YNNKEL come from the germline V gene (reference sequence). The CDR3 consists of 17 residues.

The rearrangement uses TRBV20-1 and TRBJ2-5; no definite D call. Trimming removed 3 bases at V and 2 bases at J, with 7 bases between. CDR1 and CDR2 (germline): DFQATT, SNEGSKA (reference sequence). The CDR3 covers 12 residues. The CDR3 region has the DNA TGCAGTGCTAGCAGCTGGCAAGAGACCCAGTACTTC. Translating it yields CSASSWQETQYF.

The V and J genes are TRBV5-5 and TRBJ2-7; D might be TRBD2 (6 bases). This CDR3 is built from 14 residues. Per the germline V gene, CDR1 is SGHKS and CDR2 is YYEKEE (reference sequence). Between the trimmed V and J ends, which lost 4 bases and 5 bases, there was a span of 16 bases. The CDR3 reads CASSPGPWGDEQYF. In nucleotides, the CDR3 is TGTGCCAGCAGCCCCGGACCCTGGGGGGACGAGCAGTACTTC.

There are a few counts of this clonotype. The V call is TRBV3-1, the J call TRBJ2-1, with 10 positions matching TRBD2. The CDR3 runs to 19 residues. V lost 0 bases and J lost 4; bases outside the gene matches: 12. CDR1 is LGHDT and CDR2 is YNNKEL in the germline V gene (reference sequence). CDR3 nucleotide sequence: TGTGCCAGCAGCCAAGATAAGGCTAGCGGGAGATCGTTTTACAATGAGCAGTTCTTC. Translating gives CASSQDKASGRSFYNEQFF.

This clonotype was observed a handful of times. The CDR3 DNA sequence: TGTGCCAGTAGTATGGGGACCGTCCGGGACGAGCAGTACTTC. Its protein is CASSMGTVRDEQYF. The V and J genes are TRBV19 and TRBJ2-7; D may correspond to TRBD1 or TRBD2 (5 bases each). CDR1 and CDR2 from the germline V gene are LNHDA and SQIVND (reference sequence). The CDR3 spans 14 residues. V lost 3 bases and J lost 5, with 14 bases in between.

The chain joins TRBV27 to TRBJ1-6, with a possible D match to TRBD1 (6 bases). This CDR3 has 18 residues. Trimming took off 4 bases at V and 0 bases at J, with 16 bases between the two ends. Per germline, CDR1 MNHEY and CDR2 SMNVEV (reference sequence). The chain's CDR3 is CASSYRTDSSSYNSPLHF. Written as DNA, the CDR3 is TGTGCCAGCAGTTATAGGACAGACTCAAGCTCCTATAATTCACCCCTCCACTTT.

This clonotype was detected a few times. The V call is TRBV19, the J call TRBJ2-7, with 10 bases aligning to TRBD1. With V trimmed by 9 bases and J by 3 bases, 5 bases remained unmatched. Germline values: CDR1 LNHDA, CDR2 SQIVND (reference sequence). This CDR3 is 13 amino acids long. The CDR3, as DNA: TGTGCCAGCGGACAGGGGGGTAACTACGAGCAGTACTTC. Its protein is CASGQGGNYEQYF.

Ten or more counts support this clonotype. The CDR3 region is CASSLVRNTEAFF. The CDR3 DNA follows: TGTGCCAGCAGCTTAGTACGGAACACTGAAGCTTTCTTT. The V gene is TRBV11-2, the J gene TRBJ1-1; D gene ambiguous. The CDR3 sequence is 13 residues long. Germline loops: CDR1 SGHAT, CDR2 FQNNGV. The ends were cut back, 1 base at V and 1 base at J, with 4 bases in the middle.

The chain combines TRBV18 with TRBJ2-3; TRBD1 matches 11 bases. The V and J ends lost 3 bases and 5 bases, in that order; junction bases with no gene match: 7. This CDR3 contains 16 residues. Germline V lookup: CDR1 KGHSH, CDR2 LQKENI. CDR3 bases: TGTGCCAGCTCACCTCCCCGGGACAGGGGGGGAGATACGCAGTATTTT. Translating it yields CASSPPRDRGGDTQYF.